A single T cell receptor (beta chain) is shown here with its context. Its antigen is unknown. This entry belongs to a study of cytotoxic CD8 clonotypes in ibrutinib-treated CLL. Across the study: Response samples followed a median approximately 13 months of treatment, range 6 to 36.

Measured with immunoSEQ multiplex PCR; TCRdb has only the in-frame clones, and not every one. The repertoire holds about 130,000 clones, with about four fifths as singletons. PBMCs that had been cryopreserved were the source of approximately 2 micrograms of genomic DNA for TCR beta libraries. General study results and limits: Sampling time points were not equivalent between sustained-remission and progressing patients. The study found public clonotypes uncommon, contracting or stable on treatment.

CDR3 length: 15 residues. The germline V gene encodes CDR1 SGHNT and CDR2 YYREEE (reference sequence). V lost 4 bases to trimming and J lost 7 bases; unmatched junction nucleotides: 13. This material consisted of PBMCs, taken after 12 months of ibrutinib treatment. The receptor's source is a human donor with chronic lymphocytic leukemia. The gene calls are TRBV5-4 and TRBJ2-7, with 8 bases lining up with TRBD2. The CDR3 protein is CASSPLAGPTGEQYF. DNA for the CDR3: TGTGCCAGCAGCCCCCTAGCGGGTCCGACGGGGGAGCAGTACTTC.